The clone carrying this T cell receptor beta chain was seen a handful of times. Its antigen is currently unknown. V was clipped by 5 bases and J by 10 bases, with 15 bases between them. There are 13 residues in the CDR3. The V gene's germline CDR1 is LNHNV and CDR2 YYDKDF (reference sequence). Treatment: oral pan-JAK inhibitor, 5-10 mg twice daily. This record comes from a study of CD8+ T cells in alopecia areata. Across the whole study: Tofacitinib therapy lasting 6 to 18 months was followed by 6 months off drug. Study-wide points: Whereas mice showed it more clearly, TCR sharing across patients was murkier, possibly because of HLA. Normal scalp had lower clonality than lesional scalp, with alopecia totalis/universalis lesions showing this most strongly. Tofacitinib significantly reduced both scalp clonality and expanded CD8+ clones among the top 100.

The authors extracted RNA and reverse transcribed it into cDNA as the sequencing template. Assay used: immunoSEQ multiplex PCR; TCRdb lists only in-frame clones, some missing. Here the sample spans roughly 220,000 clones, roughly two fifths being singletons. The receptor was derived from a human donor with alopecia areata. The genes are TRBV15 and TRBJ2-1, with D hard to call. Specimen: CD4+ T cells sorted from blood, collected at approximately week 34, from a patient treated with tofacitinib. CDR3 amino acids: CATSSKVSHEQFF. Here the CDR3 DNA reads TGTGCCACCAGCTCCAAGGTTTCACACGAGCAGTTCTTC.